This T cell receptor (beta chain) was sequenced for a study of shared T cell receptors in the human thymus. Germline V gene lookup returns CDR1 MDHEN and CDR2 SYDVKM. The CDR3 is 15 amino acids. Trimming cost V 11 bases and J 1 base, with 17 bases left between them. Produced via immunoSEQ multiplex PCR; TCRdb's table is partial and in-frame only. The table lists 630,000 or so clones, about 87% of them singletons. These data were also reused for a study on human thymus T cells. In that study: It was from resections taken during corrective heart surgery that the thymus tissue came. Related research reported highly overlapping thymic repertoires among unrelated individuals.

The clonotype was recovered from a boy younger than two with a congenital heart defect. This chain uses TRBV28 with TRBJ2-2, with D possibly matching TRBD2 (5 bases). Sample: thymocytes. CDR3 coding DNA: TGTGCCGGCAACTTTGGACTCCTGAACACCGGGGAGCTGTTTTTT. Protein: CAGNFGLLNTGELFF.